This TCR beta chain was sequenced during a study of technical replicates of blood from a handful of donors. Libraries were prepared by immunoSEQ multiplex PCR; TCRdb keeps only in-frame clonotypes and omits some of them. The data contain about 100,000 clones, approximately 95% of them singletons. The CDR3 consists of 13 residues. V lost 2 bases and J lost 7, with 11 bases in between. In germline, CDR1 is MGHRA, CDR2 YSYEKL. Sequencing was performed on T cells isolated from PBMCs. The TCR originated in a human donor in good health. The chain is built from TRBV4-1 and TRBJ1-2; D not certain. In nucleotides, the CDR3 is TGCGCCAGCAGCCAATTCCCAGAGGGTGGCTACACCTTC. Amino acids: CASSQFPEGGYTF.